This TCR beta chain was retrieved from a study of CD8 T cells in ankylosing spondylitis. Germline assignment: CDR1 SGHRS and CDR2 YFSETQ. CDR3 size: 15 residues. With 2 bases clipped from V and 5 bases from J, the junction kept 6 bases outside the gene matches. This clonotype was counted only a few times. Each TCR beta library was made by quantitative 5'-RACE that incorporated molecular barcodes. TCRdb reprocessed the 5' RACE reads with MiXCR, giving one entry per CDR3 protein. Among around 39,000 distinct CDR3 sequences listed, about 15% were seen once. This receptor was identified in a male donor with ankylosing spondylitis or in good health (not recorded which). The rearrangement joins TRBV5-1 to TRBJ2-5; TRBD2 matches at 10 bases. Sequencing was performed on blood. CDR3 sequence (DNA): TGCGCCAGCAGCTTAACTAGCGGGAAAACGGAGACCCAGTACTTC. It translates to CASSLTSGKTETQYF.